This T cell receptor (beta chain) is drawn from a study of beta chain features in type 1 diabetes. Every participating donor gave one draw, a heparinised blood sample averaging approximately 120 mL. All sorted populations exceeded 95% purity. Study-wide points: Type 1 diabetes patients had moderately but significantly shorter TCRB CDR3s in all four CD4+ subsets. Researchers reported that naive, central memory and Treg TCRB repertoires appeared more similar in patients than in healthy donors. Whether HLA type influences TCRB rearrangement remained unresolved here.

As to this clone: Its cognate antigen is unknown.

Investigators reverse transcribed all isolated RNA, so they sequenced expressed TCRB transcripts. Assay used: immunoSEQ multiplex PCR; TCRdb lists only in-frame clones, some missing. The sample includes some 350,000 clones, less than 15% of them seen just once. Trimming cost V 4 bases and J 3 bases; bases outside gene matches: 18. This CDR3 is built from 18 residues. Looked up from germline, CDR1 is SQVTM and CDR2 is ANQGSEA. The source is a woman in her late teens or twenties with type 1 diabetes. The chain links TRBV29-1 to TRBJ1-2; TRBD1 matches at 9 bases. Sequencing was done on a sample of naive CD4+ T cells from blood. The CDR3 region has the DNA TGCAGCGTTGTGGACGCCCCACGACAGGGGGAACGCCACTATGGCTACACCTTC. The encoded protein is CSVVDAPRQGERHYGYTF. The whole variable domain, filled in from reference TRBV29-1 and TRBJ1-2, reads SAVISQKPSRDICQRGTSLTIQCQVDSQVTMMFWYRQQPGQSLTLIATANQGSEATYESGFVIDKFPISRPNLTFSTLTVSNMSPEDSSIYLCSVVDAPRQGERHYGYTFGSGTRLTVV.